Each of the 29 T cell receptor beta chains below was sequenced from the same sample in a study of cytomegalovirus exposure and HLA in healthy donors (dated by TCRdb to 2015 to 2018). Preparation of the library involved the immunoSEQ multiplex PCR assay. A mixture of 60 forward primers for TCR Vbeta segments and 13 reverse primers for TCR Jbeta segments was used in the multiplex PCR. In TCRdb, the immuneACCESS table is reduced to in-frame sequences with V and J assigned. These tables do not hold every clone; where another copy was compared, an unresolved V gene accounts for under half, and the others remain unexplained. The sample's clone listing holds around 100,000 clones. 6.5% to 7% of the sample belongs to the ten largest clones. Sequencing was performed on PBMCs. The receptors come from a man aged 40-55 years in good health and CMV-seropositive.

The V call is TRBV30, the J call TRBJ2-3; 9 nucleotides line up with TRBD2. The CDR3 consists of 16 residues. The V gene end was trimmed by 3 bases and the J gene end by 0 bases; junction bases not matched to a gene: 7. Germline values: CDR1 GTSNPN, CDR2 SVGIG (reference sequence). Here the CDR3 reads CAWSLQRGASTDTQYF. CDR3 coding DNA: TGTGCCTGGAGCTTGCAGCGGGGGGCTAGCACAGATACGCAGTATTTT.

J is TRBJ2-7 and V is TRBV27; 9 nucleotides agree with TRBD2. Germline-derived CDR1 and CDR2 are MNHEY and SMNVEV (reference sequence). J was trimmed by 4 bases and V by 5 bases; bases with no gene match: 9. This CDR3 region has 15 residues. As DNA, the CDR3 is TGTGCCAGCAGTCCCATAGCGGGAGTCGGGTACGAGCAGTACTTC. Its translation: CASSPIAGVGYEQYF.

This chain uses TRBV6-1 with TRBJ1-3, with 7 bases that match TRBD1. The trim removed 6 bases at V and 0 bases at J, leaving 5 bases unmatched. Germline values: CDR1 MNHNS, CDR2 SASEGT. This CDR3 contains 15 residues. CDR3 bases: TGTGCCAGCAGAGAGGGGGCCTTCTCTGGAAACACCATATATTTT. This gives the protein CASREGAFSGNTIYF.

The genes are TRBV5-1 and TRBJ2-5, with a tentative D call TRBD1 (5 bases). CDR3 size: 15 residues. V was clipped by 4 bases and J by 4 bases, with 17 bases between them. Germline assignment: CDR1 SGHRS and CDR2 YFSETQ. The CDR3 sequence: CASSPGATPTETQYF. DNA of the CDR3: TGCGCCAGCAGCCCTGGGGCGACGCCTACAGAGACCCAGTACTTC.

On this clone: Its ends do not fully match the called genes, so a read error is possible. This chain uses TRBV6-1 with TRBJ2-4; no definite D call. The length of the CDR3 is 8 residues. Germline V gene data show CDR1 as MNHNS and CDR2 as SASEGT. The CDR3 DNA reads TGTGCCAGCAGTGGGTCGGACTTC. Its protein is CASSGSDF.

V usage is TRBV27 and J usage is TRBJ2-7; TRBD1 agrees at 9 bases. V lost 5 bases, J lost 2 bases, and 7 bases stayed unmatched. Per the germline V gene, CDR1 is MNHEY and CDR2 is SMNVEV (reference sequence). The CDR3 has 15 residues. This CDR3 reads CASSMGQGRAYEQYF. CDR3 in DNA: TGTGCCAGCAGTATGGGACAGGGACGTGCCTACGAGCAGTACTTC.

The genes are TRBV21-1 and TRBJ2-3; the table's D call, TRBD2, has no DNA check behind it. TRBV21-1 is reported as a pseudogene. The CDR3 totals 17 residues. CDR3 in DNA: TGTGCCAGCAGTAAGGGAGAAACAGAGGTTCCCACACATACGCAGTATTTT. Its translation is CASSKGETEVPTHTQYF.

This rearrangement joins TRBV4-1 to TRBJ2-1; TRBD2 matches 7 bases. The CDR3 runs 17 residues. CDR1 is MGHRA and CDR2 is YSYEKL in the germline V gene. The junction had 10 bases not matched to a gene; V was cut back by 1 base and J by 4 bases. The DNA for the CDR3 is TGCGCCAGCAGCCAAGGGGGAGGGCCTTCGCGGTACAATGAGCAGTTCTTC. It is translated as CASSQGGGPSRYNEQFF.

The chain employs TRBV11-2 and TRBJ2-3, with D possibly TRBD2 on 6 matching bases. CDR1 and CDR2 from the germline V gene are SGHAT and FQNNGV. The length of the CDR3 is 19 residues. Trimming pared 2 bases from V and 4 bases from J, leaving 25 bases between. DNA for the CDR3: TGTGCCAGCAGCTTATCCCGAGCGACTAGTCGGCATCTTTCAGATACGCAGTATTTT. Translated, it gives CASSLSRATSRHLSDTQYF.

CDR3 coding DNA: TGTGCCACCAGCCGCGAGCCCAGGGTTAACTATGGCTACACCTTC. Its translation is CATSREPRVNYGYTF. The gene calls are TRBV15 and TRBJ1-2, with a weak D call TRBD1 (5 bases). Germline CDR1 is LNHNV and CDR2 is YYDKDF (reference sequence). The germline V and J ends were trimmed by 5 bases and 1 base, with 14 bases remaining between them. The length of the CDR3 is 15 residues.

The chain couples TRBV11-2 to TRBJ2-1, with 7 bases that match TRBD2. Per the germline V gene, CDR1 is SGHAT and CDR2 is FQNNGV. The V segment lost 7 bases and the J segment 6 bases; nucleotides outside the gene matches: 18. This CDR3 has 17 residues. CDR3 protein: CASTYLSSSGIRNEQFF. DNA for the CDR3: TGTGCCAGCACCTACCTGTCCTCCAGCGGGATACGCAATGAGCAGTTCTTC.

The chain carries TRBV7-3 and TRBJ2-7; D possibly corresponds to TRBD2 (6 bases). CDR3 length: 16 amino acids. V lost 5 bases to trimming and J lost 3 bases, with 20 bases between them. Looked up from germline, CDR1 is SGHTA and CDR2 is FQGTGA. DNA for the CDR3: TGTGCCAGCAGCCTCATGAGTAGCGGAACGGGCTACGAGCAGTACTTC. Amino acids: CASSLMSSGTGYEQYF.

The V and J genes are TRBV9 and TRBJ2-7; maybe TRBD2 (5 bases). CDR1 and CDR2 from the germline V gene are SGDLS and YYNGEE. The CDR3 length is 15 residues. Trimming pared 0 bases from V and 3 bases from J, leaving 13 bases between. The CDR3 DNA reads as TGTGCCAGCAGCGTAGGCAGCGGAACTTACTACGAGCAGTACTTC. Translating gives CASSVGSGTYYEQYF.

The CDR3 nucleotides are TGTGCCACCAGCAGAGAACTAGTCTACAATGAGCAGTTCTTC. This translates into CATSRELVYNEQFF. This sequence joins TRBV15 and TRBJ2-1; tentatively, D is TRBD2 (5 bases). Trimming removed 0 bases from V and 3 bases from J, with 6 bases in between. Germline lookup yields CDR1 LNHNV and CDR2 YYDKDF (reference sequence). CDR3 length: 14 amino acids.

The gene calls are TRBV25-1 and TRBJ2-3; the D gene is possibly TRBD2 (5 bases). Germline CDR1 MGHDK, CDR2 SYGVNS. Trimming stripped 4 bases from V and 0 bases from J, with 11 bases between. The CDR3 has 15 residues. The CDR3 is CASSGRVRSTDTQYF. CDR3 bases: TGTGCCAGCAGTGGGCGGGTCCGGAGCACAGATACGCAGTATTTT.

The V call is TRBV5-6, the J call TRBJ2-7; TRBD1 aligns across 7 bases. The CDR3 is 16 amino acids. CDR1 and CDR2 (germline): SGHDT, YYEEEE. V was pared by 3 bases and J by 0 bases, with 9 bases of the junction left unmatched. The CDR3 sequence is CASSYLATGSSYEQYF. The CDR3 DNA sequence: TGTGCCAGCAGCTACCTCGCGACAGGGAGCTCCTACGAGCAGTACTTC.

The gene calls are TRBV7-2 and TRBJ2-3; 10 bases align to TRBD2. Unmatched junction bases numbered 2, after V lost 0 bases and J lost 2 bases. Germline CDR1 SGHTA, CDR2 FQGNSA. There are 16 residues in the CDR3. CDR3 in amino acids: CASSLAGTSVTDTQYF. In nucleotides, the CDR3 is TGTGCCAGCAGCTTAGCTGGGACTAGCGTCACAGATACGCAGTATTTT.

CDR3 sequence (DNA): TGTGCCTGCCGGTCGGGAGGGGAGAATTCACCCCTCCACTTT. Its translation is CACRSGGENSPLHF. The chain combines TRBV30 with TRBJ1-6; D might be TRBD1 (5 bases). Per the germline V gene, CDR1 is GTSNPN and CDR2 is SVGIG (reference sequence). Between the trimmed V and J ends, which lost 6 bases and 7 bases, there was a span of 16 bases. The CDR3 extends over 14 amino acids.

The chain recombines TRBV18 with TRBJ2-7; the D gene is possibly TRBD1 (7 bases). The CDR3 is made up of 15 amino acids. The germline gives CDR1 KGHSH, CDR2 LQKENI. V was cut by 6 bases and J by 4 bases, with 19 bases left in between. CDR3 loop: CASSQDRTGGYEQYF. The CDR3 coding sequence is TGTGCCAGCTCCCAGGACAGGACCGGAGGGTACGAGCAGTACTTC. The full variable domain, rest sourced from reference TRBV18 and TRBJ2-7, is NAGVMQNPRHLVRRRGQEARLRCSPMKGHSHVYWYRQLPEEGLKFMVYLQKENIIDESGMPKERFSAEFPKEGPSILRIQQVVRGDSAAYFCASSQDRTGGYEQYFGPGTRLTVT.

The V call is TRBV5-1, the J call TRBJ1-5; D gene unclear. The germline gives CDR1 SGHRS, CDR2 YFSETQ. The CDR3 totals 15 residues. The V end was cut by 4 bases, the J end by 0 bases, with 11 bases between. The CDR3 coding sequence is TGCGCCAGCAGCCTAGGAGGCGTTAGCAATCAGCCCCAGCATTTT. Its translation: CASSLGGVSNQPQHF. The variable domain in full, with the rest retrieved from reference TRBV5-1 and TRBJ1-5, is KAGVTQTPRYLIKTRGQQVTLSCSPISGHRSVSWYQQTPGQGLQFLFEYFSETQRNKGNFPGRFSGRQFSNSRSEMNVSTLELGDSALYLCASSLGGVSNQPQHFGDGTRLSIL.

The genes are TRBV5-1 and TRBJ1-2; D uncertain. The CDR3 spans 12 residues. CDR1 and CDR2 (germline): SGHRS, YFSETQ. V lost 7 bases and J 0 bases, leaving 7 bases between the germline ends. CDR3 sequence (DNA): TGCGCCAGCGGCCCAGCTAACTATGGCTACACCTTC. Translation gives CASGPANYGYTF.

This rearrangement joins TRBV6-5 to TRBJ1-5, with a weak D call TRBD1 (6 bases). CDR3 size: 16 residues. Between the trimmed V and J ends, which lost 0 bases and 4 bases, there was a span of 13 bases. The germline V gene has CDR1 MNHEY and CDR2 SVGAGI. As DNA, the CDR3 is TGTGCCAGCAGTTACTCGAGGGGGACGGCGAATCAGCCCCAGCATTTT. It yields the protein CASSYSRGTANQPQHF.

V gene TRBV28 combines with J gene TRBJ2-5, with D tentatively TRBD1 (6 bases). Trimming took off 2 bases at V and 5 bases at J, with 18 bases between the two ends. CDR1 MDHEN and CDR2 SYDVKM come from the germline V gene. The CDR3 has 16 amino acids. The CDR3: CASSLSMAGERETQYF. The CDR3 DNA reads TGTGCCAGCAGTTTAAGTATGGCAGGGGAAAGGGAGACCCAGTACTTC.

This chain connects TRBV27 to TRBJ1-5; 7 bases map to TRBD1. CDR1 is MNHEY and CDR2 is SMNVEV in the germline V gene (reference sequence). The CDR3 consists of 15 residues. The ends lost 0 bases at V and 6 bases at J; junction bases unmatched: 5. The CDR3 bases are TGTGCCAGCAGTTTATCGGAGGGGGCGCGTCAGCCCCAGCATTTT. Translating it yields CASSLSEGARQPQHF.

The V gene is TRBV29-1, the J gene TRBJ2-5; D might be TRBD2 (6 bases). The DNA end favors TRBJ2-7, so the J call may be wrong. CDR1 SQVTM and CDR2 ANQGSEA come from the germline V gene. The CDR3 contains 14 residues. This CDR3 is CSVARDGRTYEQYF. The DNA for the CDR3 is TGCAGCGTTGCGCGAGACGGGAGAACCTACGAGCAGTACTTC.

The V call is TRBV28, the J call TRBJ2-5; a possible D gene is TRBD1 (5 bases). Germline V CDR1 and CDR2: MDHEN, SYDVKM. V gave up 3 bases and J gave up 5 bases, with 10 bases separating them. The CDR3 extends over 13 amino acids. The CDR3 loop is CASSFSGAETQYF. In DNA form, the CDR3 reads TGTGCCAGCAGTTTTTCTGGGGCGGAGACCCAGTACTTC.

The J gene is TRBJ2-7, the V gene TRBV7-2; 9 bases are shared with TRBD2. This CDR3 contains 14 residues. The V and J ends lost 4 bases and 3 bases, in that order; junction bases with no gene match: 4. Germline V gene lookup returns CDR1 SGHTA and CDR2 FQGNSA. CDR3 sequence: CASSSQAGGYEQYF. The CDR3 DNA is TGTGCCAGCAGCTCACAAGCGGGAGGCTACGAGCAGTACTTC. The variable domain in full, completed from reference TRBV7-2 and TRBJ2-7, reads GAGVSQSPSNKVTEKGKDVELRCDPISGHTALYWYRQSLGQGLEFLIYFQGNSAPDKSGLPSDRFSAERTGGSVSTLTIQRTQQEDSAVYLCASSSQAGGYEQYFGPGTRLTVT.

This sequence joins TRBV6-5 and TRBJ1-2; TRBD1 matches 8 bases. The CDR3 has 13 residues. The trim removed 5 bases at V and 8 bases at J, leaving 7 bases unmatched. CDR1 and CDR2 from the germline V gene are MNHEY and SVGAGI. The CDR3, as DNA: TGTGCCAGCAGTAATGCGGACAGGGTAGGCTACACCTTC. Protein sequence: CASSNADRVGYTF.

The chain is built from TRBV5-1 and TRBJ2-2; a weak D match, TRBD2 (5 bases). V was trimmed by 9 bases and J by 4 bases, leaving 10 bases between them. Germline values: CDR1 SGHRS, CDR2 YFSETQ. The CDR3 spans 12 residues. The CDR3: CATRRGTGELFF. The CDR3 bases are TGCGCCACCCGTCGGGGCACCGGGGAGCTGTTTTTT.